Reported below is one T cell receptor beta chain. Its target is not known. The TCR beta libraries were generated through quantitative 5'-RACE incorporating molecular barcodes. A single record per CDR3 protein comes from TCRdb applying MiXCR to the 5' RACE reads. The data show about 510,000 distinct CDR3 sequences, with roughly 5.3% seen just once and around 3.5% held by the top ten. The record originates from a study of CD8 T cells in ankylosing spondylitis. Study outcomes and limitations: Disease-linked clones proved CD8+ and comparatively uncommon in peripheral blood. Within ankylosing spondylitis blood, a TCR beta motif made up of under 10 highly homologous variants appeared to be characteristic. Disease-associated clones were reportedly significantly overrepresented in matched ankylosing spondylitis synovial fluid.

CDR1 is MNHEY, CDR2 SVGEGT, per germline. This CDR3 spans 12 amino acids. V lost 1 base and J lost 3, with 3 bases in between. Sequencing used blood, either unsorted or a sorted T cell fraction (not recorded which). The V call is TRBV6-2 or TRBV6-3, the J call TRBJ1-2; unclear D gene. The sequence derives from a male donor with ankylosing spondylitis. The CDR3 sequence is CASSYWDYGYTF. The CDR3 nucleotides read TGTGCCAGCAGTTACTGGGACTATGGCTACACCTTC.